This TCR beta chain was sequenced for a study of T cell repertoires in cytomegalovirus infection. The overall study: HLA-B-restricted CMV epitopes that are well studied were used alongside recently identified HLA-C-restricted ones.

MiXCR was run by TCRdb on the reads, yielding one entry per CDR3 protein. The data hold under 850,000 distinct CDR3 sequences, with roughly 36% observed a single time. Study results and caveats: HLA-C-restricted TCR beta clonotypes specific for CMV led the ex vivo response. Carriers of CMV and the relevant HLA type were discriminated by public TCR beta frequency.

Germline V gives CDR1 SEHNR, CDR2 FQNEAQ (reference sequence). Deletions cut 5 bases from V and 10 bases from J, with 17 bases between. This CDR3 is built from 13 residues. As for this clonotype: Its cognate antigen is unknown.

Here the sequenced sample was cultured PBMCs, taken from culture after CMV antigen stimulation. The clonotype comes from a human donor in good health (CMV status not recorded). Some clones in this sample may be carry-over from other donors' samples. V gene TRBV7-9 combines with J gene TRBJ1-1; D call uncertain. The CDR3 is CASSPPIGQLAFF. In nucleotides, the CDR3 is TGTGCCAGCAGCCCCCCTATCGGCCAGCTAGCTTTCTTT.